A few counts support the clone carrying this TCR beta chain. The antigen is undetermined. The data are from a study of response to subunit inactivated influenza vaccine. TCRdb processed the RT-PCR reads anew with MiXCR; each CDR3 protein has one entry. The sample carries fewer than 400,000 distinct CDR3 sequences, about a fifth recorded once. The study, taken as a whole, reports: Few additional T cells are recruited per seasonal influenza vaccination, authors suggested.

The CDR3 is 14 residues long. With 4 bases removed from V and 2 bases from J, the gap between germline ends came to 10 bases. Germline CDR1 is SGHTA and CDR2 is FQGNSA. The source of this sequence is a man aged 50 to 69 who received an inactivated influenza vaccine. The V call is TRBV7-2, the J call TRBJ2-3, with D unresolved. Here the sequenced sample was PBMCs from blood, taken about 19 months after vaccination. The CDR3 spells CASSSTSVTDTQYF. CDR3 sequence (DNA): TGTGCCAGCAGCTCTACTTCGGTCACAGATACGCAGTATTTT.